A selection of T cell receptor beta chains follows, all from one sample in a study of T-cell memory formation after mild COVID-19. TCRdb re-called the 5' RACE reads with MiXCR, one entry per CDR3 protein. The data show around 200,000 distinct CDR3 sequences, over 20% seen once. The sequenced material came from PBMCs or a T cell subset sorted from them (not recorded which). These receptor sequences come from an adult woman who had mild COVID-19 (a few samples of this study predate the infection). Cell type and time point are not known. Each CDR3 is given with its conserved first and last residue. The D gene is left open where the match is weak. Not all rows give a size; the values are once, few, many and, for expanded clones, a class.

d_gene	abundance	v_gene	j_gene	CDR3nt	CDR3aa
TRBD2	few	TRBV29-1	TRBJ2-2	TGCAGCGTTGATAGCGGGGCGAACACCGGGGAGCTGTTTTTT	CSVDSGANTGELFF
NA	few	TRBV19	TRBJ1-2	TGTGCCAGTCTAGGGACGGCCCGGGGCTACACCTTC	CASLGTARGYTF
TRBD1	few	TRBV15	TRBJ2-7	TGTGCCACCAGCAGAGAAGGACAGGGTCTCTACGAGCAGTACTTC	CATSREGQGLYEQYF
TRBD2	few	TRBV6-6	TRBJ2-5	TGTGCCAGCAGCGAACGAGGACTAGTACAAGAGACCCAGTACTTC	CASSERGLVQETQYF
TRBD1	few	TRBV5-1	TRBJ1-1	TGCGCCAGCAGCTTCATACTAGGGACAGGCGACGAAGCTTTCTTT	CASSFILGTGDEAFF
NA	NA	TRBV5-1	TRBJ2-7	TGCGCCAGCAGCTCGGGGAGGAGGGAAAGATACGAGCAGTACTTC	CASSSGRRERYEQYF
NA	few	TRBV7-9	TRBJ1-1	TGTGCCAGCAGCCTCACAGGAAGGAACACTGAAGCTTTCTTT	CASSLTGRNTEAFF
TRBD2	NA	TRBV7-9	TRBJ2-2	TGTGCCAGCAGCCTCGGGACTAGCGGGGGAACGAACACCGGGGAGCTGTTTTTT	CASSLGTSGGTNTGELFF
NA	once	TRBV15	TRBJ1-5	TGTGCCACCAGCAGGAGGGATGCCCAGCCAGCCAATCAGCCCCAGCATTTT	CATSRRDAQPANQPQHF
TRBD1	NA	TRBV2	TRBJ1-1	TGTGCCAGCAGGGGTGACAGGGGGGACACTGAAGCTTTCTTT	CASRGDRGDTEAFF
TRBD2	few	TRBV4-1	TRBJ2-5	TGCGCCAGCAGCCAAGAAGAGGGCGGGGGGACACTCCAAGAGACCCAGTACTTC	CASSQEEGGGTLQETQYF
TRBD2	NA	TRBV5-6	TRBJ2-5	TGTGCCAGCAGCTTGGAACTAGCGGGGGTCCCTGACCAGTACTTC	CASSLELAGVPDQYF
NA	NA	TRBV20-1	TRBJ1-1	TGCAGCCCCACGGGGGGGAACACTGAAGCTTTCTTT	CSPTGGNTEAFF
NA	NA	TRBV6-5	TRBJ2-7	TGTGCCAGCAGTTACGGGGGCCCCTACGAGCAGTACTTC	CASSYGGPYEQYF
TRBD2	NA	TRBV7-6	TRBJ2-2	TGTGCCAGCAGCCTAAGCGGGAGGGCCGGGGTGGAGGAGCTGTTTTTT	CASSLSGRAGVEELFF
NA	few	TRBV12-3/TRBV12-4	TRBJ2-5	TGTGCCACCGAAAGTCCCGGGACACTTCTGGGAGAGACCCAGTACTTC	CATESPGTLLGETQYF
TRBD2	NA	TRBV2	TRBJ2-2	TGTGCCAGCAGTCTCCGGGGACTAGCGGGGGGGAACACCGGGGAGCTGTTTTTT	CASSLRGLAGGNTGELFF
TRBD1	NA	TRBV7-9	TRBJ2-5	TGTGCCAGCAGAAGAGGGACAGGGTGGCAAGAGACCCAGTACTTC	CASRRGTGWQETQYF
NA	NA	TRBV20-1	TRBJ2-5	TGCAGTGCTAGAGATCTTTGGAGGGAACAGAACCAAGAGACCCAGTACTTC	CSARDLWREQNQETQYF
TRBD1	NA	TRBV7-2	TRBJ2-7	TGTGCCAGCAGCTTAGCTCGGGACAGGTCCTACGAGCAGTACTTC	CASSLARDRSYEQYF
NA	few	TRBV27	TRBJ2-2	TGTGCCAGCAGCTTTACTGACACCGGGGAGCTGTTTTTT	CASSFTDTGELFF
NA	NA	TRBV27	TRBJ2-5	TGTGCCAGCAGAAGGACCCCAGGGCAACGGTTAGAGACCAAGTACTTC	CASRRTPGQRLETKYF
TRBD2	NA	TRBV7-9	TRBJ2-1	TGTGCCAGCAGCACGGGACTAGCGGTTTACAATGAGCAGTTCTTC	CASSTGLAVYNEQFF
TRBD2	NA	TRBV29-1	TRBJ2-7	TGCAGCGTTGAAGTAGCGGGCTCCTACGAGCAGTACTTC	CSVEVAGSYEQYF
NA	NA	TRBV7-2	TRBJ1-1	TGTGCCAGCAGCTTAGACGGGACCCACACTGAAGCTTTCTTT	CASSLDGTHTEAFF
TRBD1	few	TRBV5-1	TRBJ2-5	TGCGCCAGCAGCGAGGACAGGGGGCGAGAGACCCAGTACTTC	CASSEDRGRETQYF
NA	few	TRBV12-3/TRBV12-4	TRBJ2-7	TGTGCCAGCGGACCCTCCGGGGACACCTACGAGCAGTACTTC	CASGPSGDTYEQYF
TRBD1	NA	TRBV27	TRBJ1-3	TGTGCCAGCAGTTCGATCGGGACAGCCTCTGGAAACACCATATATTTT	CASSSIGTASGNTIYF
NA	NA	TRBV15	TRBJ2-2	TGTGCCACCAGCAGAGATTACACCGGGGAGCTGTTTTTT	CATSRDYTGELFF
TRBD1	NA	TRBV4-3	TRBJ2-1	TGCGCCAGCAGCCAAGACATCACCGGCGGGACAGGGGGTTTTGAGCAGTTCTTC	CASSQDITGGTGGFEQFF
NA	few	TRBV2	TRBJ1-1	TGTGCCAGCAGTGAATCGGTACAGACGTCGGGCACTGAAGCTTTCTTT	CASSESVQTSGTEAFF
NA	few	TRBV4-1	TRBJ1-5	TGCGCCAGCAGCTCAACCGGGGGGGGCGATCAGCCCCAGCATTTT	CASSSTGGGDQPQHF
NA	many	TRBV20-1	TRBJ2-1	TGCAGTGTTCCCTCCGGGACCTACTACAATGAGCAGTTCTTC	CSVPSGTYYNEQFF
NA	few	TRBV4-1	TRBJ1-2	TGCGCCAGCAGACAACCCAGGGGACGTAACTATGGCTACACCTTC	CASRQPRGRNYGYTF
NA	NA	TRBV6-1	TRBJ1-5	TGTGCCACTCTACAGGGAGGCAATCAGCCCCAGCATTTT	CATLQGGNQPQHF
NA	NA	TRBV28	TRBJ1-1	TGTGCCAGCGAGAGGACAGCTTGGGAGAACACTGAAGCTTTCTTT	CASERTAWENTEAFF
NA	few	TRBV6-5	TRBJ1-1	TGTGCCAGCAGTGACCGGGGGATGAACACTGAAGCTTTCTTT	CASSDRGMNTEAFF
NA	NA	TRBV7-9	TRBJ2-7	TGTGCCAGCAGCTTAGCTCCGGGGACGGCCCACTCCTACGAGCAGTACTTC	CASSLAPGTAHSYEQYF
NA	NA	TRBV9	TRBJ2-7	TGTGCCAGCAGCGCCGGACGGGGGTCCGAGCAGTACTTC	CASSAGRGSEQYF
TRBD2	NA	TRBV7-2	TRBJ2-7	TGTGCCAGCTTGAGGGCGGGGGGATTTTCTGGCGAGCAGTACTTC	CASLRAGGFSGEQYF
TRBD2	once	TRBV7-9	TRBJ2-3	TGTGCCAGCAGTCCGGGACTAGCGGAGACAGATACGCAGTATTTT	CASSPGLAETDTQYF
TRBD2	few	TRBV5-6	TRBJ2-1	TGTGCCAGCAGCGCCCCTAGCGGCAACTCCTACAATGAGCAGTTCTTC	CASSAPSGNSYNEQFF
NA	NA	TRBV2	TRBJ2-1	TGTGCCAGCAGTGAAAGTAAGAACTGGAAATACAATGAGCAGTTCTTC	CASSESKNWKYNEQFF
NA	NA	TRBV5-1	TRBJ2-7	TGCGCCAGCAGCTTGGAGGGGAAAACTCTCCACGAGCAGTACTTC	CASSLEGKTLHEQYF
NA	few	TRBV7-6	TRBJ2-3	TGTGCCAGCAGCTTAGGGGCCGAGGGAACAGATACGCAGTATTTT	CASSLGAEGTDTQYF
TRBD1	NA	TRBV5-5	TRBJ1-5	TGTGCCAGCAGCTGGCTAGGGACAGGGGATCAGCCCCAGCATTTT	CASSWLGTGDQPQHF
TRBD2	few	TRBV4-2	TRBJ2-1	TGTGCCAGCAGCCAAGATTTTGGGCTAGCGGGATACAATGAGCAGTTCTTC	CASSQDFGLAGYNEQFF
NA	few	TRBV3-1	TRBJ2-7	TGTGCCAGCAGCCCCTCCGGGGGCTACGAGCAGTACTTC	CASSPSGGYEQYF
NA	many	TRBV6-2/TRBV6-3	TRBJ2-1	TGTGCCAGCAGTCTGGACTCCTACAATGAGCAGTTCTTC	CASSLDSYNEQFF
NA	many	TRBV24-1	TRBJ2-2	TGTGCCACCAGTGATCCGGACACCGCGAACACCGGGGAGCTGTTTTTT	CATSDPDTANTGELFF
TRBD1	few	TRBV5-5	TRBJ1-2	TGTGCCAGCAGCCCGGAGGACAGGGTGGACTATGGCTACACCTTC	CASSPEDRVDYGYTF
TRBD2	NA	TRBV7-6	TRBJ2-5	TGTGCCAGCAGCTTAGGACCTAGCGGTGGAGAGACCCAGTACTTC	CASSLGPSGGETQYF
NA	few	TRBV19	TRBJ2-5	TGTGCCAGTAGTATCCGTCGCAGGGGGGCAGAGACCCAGTACTTC	CASSIRRRGAETQYF
NA	few	TRBV12-3/TRBV12-4	TRBJ2-7	TGTGCCAGCAGCTTATTTTCCCCGGGCTACGAGCAGTACTTC	CASSLFSPGYEQYF
NA	few	TRBV4-1	TRBJ1-1	TGCGCCAGCAGCCAAGAGGCGGTTACGAACACTGAAGCTTTCTTT	CASSQEAVTNTEAFF
TRBD2	NA	TRBV15	TRBJ2-1	TGTGCCACCAGCGTACTAGCGGAGCTGATCTTC	CATSVLAELIF
NA	few	TRBV5-1	TRBJ1-2	TGCGCCAGCAGCCCGGGACTCGGGGAGGGATACTATGGCTACACCTTC	CASSPGLGEGYYGYTF
TRBD1	NA	TRBV23-1	TRBJ1-4	TGCGCCAGCAGTCACCCAGGCGACAGGGGACTGGATGAAAAACTGTTTTTT	CASSHPGDRGLDEKLFF